This T cell receptor (beta chain) was recovered during a study of cytomegalovirus exposure and HLA in healthy donors. Across the study: Of the donors genotyped, several hundred in all, 65% to 90% fell in the Caucasian-associated ancestry cluster. Notes on the study in general: A missense variant in DCLRE1C was later tied to TCR beta V- and J-gene trimming.

As regards this clone: The antigen remains unidentified.

With 60 Vbeta and 13 Jbeta primers, the PCR was carried out. The table came from immunoSEQ multiplex PCR; TCRdb's copy has only in-frame clones and leaves some out. Of about 140,000 clones in the sample, around 80% are singletons; the top ten hold about 4.5%. Whether this donor was CMV seropositive was not recorded. V lost 0 bases to trimming and J lost 6 bases, with 8 bases between them. The CDR3 extends over 13 amino acids. Germline V lookup: CDR1 SGHVS, CDR2 FNYEAQ. The sequence came from a man in his thirties or forties in good health. The sample taken for sequencing was PBMCs. This chain links TRBV7-6 with TRBJ1-2; D uncertain. The CDR3 nucleotides are TGTGCCAGCAGCTTAGCGGGAGTTCATGGCTACACCTTC. It codes for CASSLAGVHGYTF.